This is a list of T cell receptor beta chains from one sample in a study of blood T cell repertoires in COVID-19. Sequenced by immunoSEQ multiplex PCR; TCRdb stores in-frame clones only, minus some. This table holds over 200,000 clones, more than 85% found once. Sequences were obtained from peripheral blood. All receptors derive from a man between 35 and 55 years old with active or convalescent COVID-19. CDR3s include the opening cysteine and the closing phenylalanine or tryptophan. Fields, in order: D gene, clone size, V gene, J gene, CDR3 DNA, CDR3 protein. The D gene is left open where the match is weak. Some rows have no size entry. The others give once, few or many, or a class for an expanded clone.

d_gene: .; abundance: .; v_gene: TRBV12-3/TRBV12-4; j_gene: TRBJ1-2; CDR3nt: TGTGCCAGCAGTTTCGCCGGGGATGGCTACACCTTC; CDR3aa: CASSFAGDGYTF
d_gene: TRBD1; abundance: once; v_gene: TRBV7-3; j_gene: TRBJ2-7; CDR3nt: TGTGCCAGCTCAGAATCCGACAGGGGAGGCGAGCAGTACTTC; CDR3aa: CASSESDRGGEQYF
d_gene: .; abundance: .; v_gene: TRBV5-6; j_gene: TRBJ2-3; CDR3nt: TGTGCCAGCCGAAGGGGAAGGGGCGGCACAGATACGCAGTATTTT; CDR3aa: CASRRGRGGTDTQYF
d_gene: TRBD1; abundance: .; v_gene: TRBV6-2/TRBV6-3; j_gene: TRBJ2-7; CDR3nt: TGTGCCAGCAGTTACGATCGACAGGGGGGCTACGAGCAGTACTTC; CDR3aa: CASSYDRQGGYEQYF
d_gene: .; abundance: .; v_gene: TRBV6-6; j_gene: TRBJ1-5; CDR3nt: TGTGCCAGCAGTACCACAGAGCTGGGTCAGCCCCAGCATTTT; CDR3aa: CASSTTELGQPQHF
d_gene: .; abundance: .; v_gene: TRBV7-2; j_gene: TRBJ1-5; CDR3nt: TGTGCCAGCAGCTCACTGGGGGGGAGATTCAATCAGCCCCAGCATTTT; CDR3aa: CASSSLGGRFNQPQHF
d_gene: .; abundance: .; v_gene: TRBV5-4; j_gene: TRBJ1-1; CDR3nt: TGTGCCAGCAGCTTCTGGACAGCTGTCGGTATGAACACTGAAGCTTTCTTT; CDR3aa: CASSFWTAVGMNTEAFF
d_gene: .; abundance: .; v_gene: TRBV5-1; j_gene: TRBJ1-1; CDR3nt: TGCGCCAGCAGCCAAGCCCCCTATTGGATAAGCGAGGTGAACACTGAAGCTTTCTTT; CDR3aa: CASSQAPYWISEVNTEAFF
d_gene: .; abundance: .; v_gene: TRBV5-4; j_gene: TRBJ1-1; CDR3nt: TGTGCCAGCAGGCCACAGGATTACACTGAAGCTTTCTTT; CDR3aa: CASRPQDYTEAFF
d_gene: TRBD1; abundance: once; v_gene: TRBV30; j_gene: TRBJ1-1; CDR3nt: TGTGCCTGGAGGACAGGGCCGAACACTGAAGCTTTCTTT; CDR3aa: CAWRTGPNTEAFF
d_gene: .; abundance: .; v_gene: TRBV19; j_gene: TRBJ1-2; CDR3nt: TGTGCCAGTAGTATCGGGGTTGCGGAGGGCATTGGCTACACCTTC; CDR3aa: CASSIGVAEGIGYTF
d_gene: TRBD1; abundance: .; v_gene: TRBV5-5; j_gene: TRBJ1-2; CDR3nt: TGTGCCAGCAGCCCGCTAGGGACAGGGGCGGCCTATGGCTACACCTTC; CDR3aa: CASSPLGTGAAYGYTF
d_gene: .; abundance: .; v_gene: TRBV5-1; j_gene: TRBJ2-7; CDR3nt: TGCGCCAGCAGCTTAGACACGATGAGCTACGAGCAGTACTTC; CDR3aa: CASSLDTMSYEQYF
d_gene: TRBD1; abundance: .; v_gene: TRBV5-1; j_gene: TRBJ1-4; CDR3nt: TGCGCCAGCAGCGATCAGGGGGCAGGTGAAAAACTGTTTTTT; CDR3aa: CASSDQGAGEKLFF
d_gene: TRBD1; abundance: .; v_gene: TRBV9; j_gene: TRBJ2-6; CDR3nt: TGTGCCAGCAGCGTAGGGTCGGGACAGGGGGTCTCTGGGGCCAACGTCCTGACTTTC; CDR3aa: CASSVGSGQGVSGANVLTF
d_gene: TRBD1; abundance: .; v_gene: TRBV19; j_gene: TRBJ1-1; CDR3nt: TGTGCCAGTAGTATTACAGGGGATGGCACTGAAGCTTTCTTT; CDR3aa: CASSITGDGTEAFF
d_gene: .; abundance: .; v_gene: TRBV28; j_gene: TRBJ1-1; CDR3nt: TGTGCCAGCAGCCCCCGGGGGGGGAACACTGAAGCTTTCTTT; CDR3aa: CASSPRGGNTEAFF
d_gene: .; abundance: .; v_gene: TRBV6-1; j_gene: TRBJ1-1; CDR3nt: TGTGCCAGCAGTGATTACCAGATGAACACTGAAGCTTTCTTT; CDR3aa: CASSDYQMNTEAFF
d_gene: TRBD1; abundance: .; v_gene: TRBV5-1; j_gene: TRBJ1-1; CDR3nt: TGCGCCAGCAGCCCCGGGACAGGGGTGCGGACTGAAGCTTTCTTT; CDR3aa: CASSPGTGVRTEAFF
d_gene: .; abundance: .; v_gene: TRBV3-1/TRBV3-2; j_gene: TRBJ2-5; CDR3nt: TGTGCCAGCAGCCAAGATTCGGCAGGTTCAGAGACCCAGTACTTC; CDR3aa: CASSQDSAGSETQYF
d_gene: TRBD2; abundance: .; v_gene: TRBV10-3; j_gene: TRBJ2-1; CDR3nt: TGTGCCATCAGTAGCGGGAGAAATGAGCAGTTCTTC; CDR3aa: CAISSGRNEQFF
d_gene: .; abundance: .; v_gene: TRBV11-2; j_gene: TRBJ2-7; CDR3nt: TGTGCCAGCAGCTTATATAACGGGTTTGGTGAGCAGTACTTC; CDR3aa: CASSLYNGFGEQYF
d_gene: .; abundance: .; v_gene: TRBV6-5; j_gene: TRBJ1-1; CDR3nt: TGTGCCAGCAGTTTACAAGCCCTGGCGGGGTACACTGAAGCTTTCTTT; CDR3aa: CASSLQALAGYTEAFF
d_gene: .; abundance: .; v_gene: TRBV18; j_gene: TRBJ2-3; CDR3nt: TGTGCCAGCTCACCACCCGGCACAGATACGCAGTATTTT; CDR3aa: CASSPPGTDTQYF
d_gene: TRBD1; abundance: few; v_gene: TRBV28; j_gene: TRBJ1-5; CDR3nt: TGTGCCGTACACAGGGGTAATAGCAATCAGCCCCAGCATTTT; CDR3aa: CAVHRGNSNQPQHF
d_gene: .; abundance: .; v_gene: TRBV10-2; j_gene: TRBJ1-5; CDR3nt: TGCGCCAGCGGAGACAGTGGGGCTAATCAGCCCCAGCATTTT; CDR3aa: CASGDSGANQPQHF
d_gene: .; abundance: few; v_gene: TRBV11-2; j_gene: TRBJ1-6; CDR3nt: TGTGCCAGCAGCTTAGGGGCAGTTTCACCCCTCCACTTT; CDR3aa: CASSLGAVSPLHF
d_gene: .; abundance: .; v_gene: TRBV28; j_gene: TRBJ1-2; CDR3nt: TGTGCCAGCAGTTTGGAGGATAACTATGGCTACACCTTC; CDR3aa: CASSLEDNYGYTF
d_gene: TRBD1; abundance: .; v_gene: TRBV5-6; j_gene: TRBJ1-2; CDR3nt: TGTGCCAGCAGCATGGGACAGGGAATCGATGGCTACACCTTC; CDR3aa: CASSMGQGIDGYTF
d_gene: TRBD1; abundance: .; v_gene: TRBV5-4; j_gene: TRBJ1-2; CDR3nt: TGTGCCAGCAGCTTGACAGGGGACTATGGCTACACCTTC; CDR3aa: CASSLTGDYGYTF
d_gene: .; abundance: .; v_gene: TRBV28; j_gene: TRBJ1-3; CDR3nt: TGTGCCAGCAGTTTATCAAGTGCAGCTGGAAACACCATATATTTT; CDR3aa: CASSLSSAAGNTIYF
d_gene: TRBD2; abundance: .; v_gene: TRBV3-1/TRBV3-2; j_gene: TRBJ2-2; CDR3nt: TGTGCCAGCAGTCGACTAGCGGGAGGGCGTGGGGAGCTGTTTTTT; CDR3aa: CASSRLAGGRGELFF
d_gene: .; abundance: once; v_gene: TRBV11-2; j_gene: TRBJ2-7; CDR3nt: TGTGCCAGCAGCTTAGACAGGTTAGCCTACGAGCAGTACTTC; CDR3aa: CASSLDRLAYEQYF
d_gene: TRBD1; abundance: .; v_gene: TRBV9; j_gene: TRBJ1-1; CDR3nt: TGTGCCAGCAGCGCCCGACAGGGCTCACCTGAAGCTTTCTTT; CDR3aa: CASSARQGSPEAFF
d_gene: TRBD2; abundance: .; v_gene: TRBV3-1/TRBV3-2; j_gene: TRBJ2-5; CDR3nt: TGTGCCAGCAGCCAGGGTAGCGGGAGAGAGACCCAGTACTTC; CDR3aa: CASSQGSGRETQYF
d_gene: .; abundance: .; v_gene: TRBV5-8; j_gene: TRBJ1-5; CDR3nt: TGTGCCAGCAGCTTGATGCTTTCAGGAGGGGATCAGCCCCAGCATTTT; CDR3aa: CASSLMLSGGDQPQHF
d_gene: .; abundance: once; v_gene: TRBV30; j_gene: TRBJ1-2; CDR3nt: TGTGCCTGGAGTGTTTGGGGGGTTGGACATGGCTACACCTTC; CDR3aa: CAWSVWGVGHGYTF
d_gene: TRBD1; abundance: .; v_gene: TRBV9; j_gene: TRBJ2-1; CDR3nt: TGTGCCAGCAGCGCCCGGGACAGGCTCAATGAGCAGTTCTTC; CDR3aa: CASSARDRLNEQFF
d_gene: .; abundance: .; v_gene: TRBV28; j_gene: TRBJ1-1; CDR3nt: TGTGCCAGCAGTTCTCAGGGGCCCCGCACTGAAGCTTTCTTT; CDR3aa: CASSSQGPRTEAFF
d_gene: .; abundance: .; v_gene: TRBV11-2; j_gene: TRBJ1-2; CDR3nt: TGTGCCAGCAGCAAAGGCCGGGGGTGGGGAGACTATGGCTACACCTTC; CDR3aa: CASSKGRGWGDYGYTF
d_gene: .; abundance: .; v_gene: TRBV20-1; j_gene: TRBJ2-7; CDR3nt: TGCAGTGCCCCGGGACACCGCGAGCAGTACTTC; CDR3aa: CSAPGHREQYF
d_gene: .; abundance: .; v_gene: TRBV28; j_gene: TRBJ1-5; CDR3nt: TGTGCCAGCAGTTTACAGGTTTCAGGAATCGAGCCCCAGCATTTT; CDR3aa: CASSLQVSGIEPQHF
d_gene: TRBD2; abundance: .; v_gene: TRBV19; j_gene: TRBJ2-1; CDR3nt: TGTGCCAGTAGTATCTCCGGGACTAGCGGGATTAATGAGCAGTTCTTC; CDR3aa: CASSISGTSGINEQFF
d_gene: TRBD1; abundance: .; v_gene: TRBV12-3/TRBV12-4; j_gene: TRBJ1-5; CDR3nt: TGTGCCAGCAGGCGACAGGGGGGGCAGCCCCAGCATTTT; CDR3aa: CASRRQGGQPQHF
d_gene: TRBD1; abundance: .; v_gene: TRBV28; j_gene: TRBJ1-6; CDR3nt: TGTGCCACCCTACCAGAACCCGGGACAGCAAATTCACCCCTCCACTTT; CDR3aa: CATLPEPGTANSPLHF
d_gene: TRBD1; abundance: .; v_gene: TRBV11-2; j_gene: TRBJ1-4; CDR3nt: TGTGCCAGCAGCTTAGGGCAGGGGGCTGAAAAACTGTTTTTT; CDR3aa: CASSLGQGAEKLFF
d_gene: TRBD1; abundance: .; v_gene: TRBV7-3; j_gene: TRBJ2-5; CDR3nt: TGTGCCAGCAGCTCATCCGGGACAGGGGAAGAGACCCAGTACTTC; CDR3aa: CASSSSGTGEETQYF
d_gene: .; abundance: .; v_gene: TRBV12-3/TRBV12-4; j_gene: TRBJ1-5; CDR3nt: TGTGCCAGCACCGAAGACGGGTATCAGCCCCAGCATTTT; CDR3aa: CASTEDGYQPQHF